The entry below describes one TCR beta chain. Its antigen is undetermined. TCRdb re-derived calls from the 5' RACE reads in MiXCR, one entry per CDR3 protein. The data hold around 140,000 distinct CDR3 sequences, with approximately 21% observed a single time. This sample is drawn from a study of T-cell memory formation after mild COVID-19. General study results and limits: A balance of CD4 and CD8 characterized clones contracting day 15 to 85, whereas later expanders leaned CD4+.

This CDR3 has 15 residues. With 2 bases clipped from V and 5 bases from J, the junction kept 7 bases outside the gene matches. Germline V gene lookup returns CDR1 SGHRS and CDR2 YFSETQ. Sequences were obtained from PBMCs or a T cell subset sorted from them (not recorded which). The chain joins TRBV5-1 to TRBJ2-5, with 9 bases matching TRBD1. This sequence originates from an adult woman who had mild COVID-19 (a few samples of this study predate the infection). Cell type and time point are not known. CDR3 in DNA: TGCGCCAGCAGCTTTGGACAGGGGCGCGGGGAGACCCAGTACTTC. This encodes CASSFGQGRGETQYF.